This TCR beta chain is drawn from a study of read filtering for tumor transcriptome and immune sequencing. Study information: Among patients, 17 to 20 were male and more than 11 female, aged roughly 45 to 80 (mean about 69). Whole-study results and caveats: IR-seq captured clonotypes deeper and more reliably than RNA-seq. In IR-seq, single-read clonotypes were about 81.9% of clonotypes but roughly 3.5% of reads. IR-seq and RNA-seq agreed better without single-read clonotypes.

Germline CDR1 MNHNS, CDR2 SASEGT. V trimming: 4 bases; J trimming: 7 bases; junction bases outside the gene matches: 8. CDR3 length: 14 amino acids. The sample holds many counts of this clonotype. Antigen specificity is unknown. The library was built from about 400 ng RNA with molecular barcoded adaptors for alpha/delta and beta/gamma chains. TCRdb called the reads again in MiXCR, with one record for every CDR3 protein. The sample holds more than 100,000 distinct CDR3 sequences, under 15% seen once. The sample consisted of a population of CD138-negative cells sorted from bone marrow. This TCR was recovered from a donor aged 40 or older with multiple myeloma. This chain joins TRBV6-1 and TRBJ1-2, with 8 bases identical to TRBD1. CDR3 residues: CASSGTGRRSGYTF. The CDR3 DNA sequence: TGTGCCAGCAGTGGGACAGGGCGGCGTTCTGGCTACACCTTC.